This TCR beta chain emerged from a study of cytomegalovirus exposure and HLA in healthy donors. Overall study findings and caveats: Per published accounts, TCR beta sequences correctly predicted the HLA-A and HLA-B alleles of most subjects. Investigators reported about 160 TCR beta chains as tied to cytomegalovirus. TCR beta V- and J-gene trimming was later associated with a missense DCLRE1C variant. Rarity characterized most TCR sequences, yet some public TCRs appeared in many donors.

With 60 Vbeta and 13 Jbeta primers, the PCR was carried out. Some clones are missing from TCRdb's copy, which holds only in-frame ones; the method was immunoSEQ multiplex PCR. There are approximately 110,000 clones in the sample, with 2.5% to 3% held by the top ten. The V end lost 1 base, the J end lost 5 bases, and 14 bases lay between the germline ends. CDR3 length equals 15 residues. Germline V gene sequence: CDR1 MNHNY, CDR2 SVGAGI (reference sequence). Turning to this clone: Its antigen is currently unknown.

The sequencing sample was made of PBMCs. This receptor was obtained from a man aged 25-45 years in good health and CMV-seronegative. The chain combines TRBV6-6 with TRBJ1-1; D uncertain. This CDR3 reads CASSYYEGVGTEAFF. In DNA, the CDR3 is TGTGCCAGCAGTTACTATGAAGGAGTCGGGACTGAAGCTTTCTTT.